Below are 5 T cell receptor beta chains sequenced from a single sample in a study of T-cell memory formation after mild COVID-19 (dated by TCRdb to the early 2020s). The library was obtained by 5' RACE. This sample was sequenced with an Illumina NovaSeq 6000. TCRdb reprocessing: public reads trimmed at Q25 with fastp, clones called with MiXCR, in-frame beta chains kept. Rows are combined by CDR3 protein, so each entry shows the most common genes and DNA. This sample is represented by some 290,000 distinct CDR3 sequences; around 15% of them were singletons. The ten largest account for about 23% of the sample. Sequencing used PBMCs or a T cell subset sorted from them (not recorded which). These receptors originate from a young man who had mild COVID-19 (a few samples of this study predate the infection). The sample titles of this study are shuffled in the database, so cell type and time point are left out; the donor was told from shared clones.

The table lists this clonotype with a few counts. CDR3 amino acids: CASSWWQETQYF. The CDR3 nucleotides are TGTGCCAGCAGCTGGTGGCAAGAGACCCAGTACTTC. The chain recombines TRBV11-2 with TRBJ2-5, with D unclear. Between the trimmed V and J ends, which lost 4 bases and 2 bases, there was a span of 5 bases. The CDR3 length is 12 residues. Germline V lookup: CDR1 SGHAT, CDR2 FQNNGV. Together with reference TRBV11-2 and TRBJ2-5, the CDR3 gives the full variable domain: EAGVAQSPRYKIIEKRQSVAFWCNPISGHATLYWYQQILGQGPKLLIQFQNNGVVDDSQLPKDRFSAERLKGVDSTLKIQPAKLEDSAVYLCASSWWQETQYFGPGTRLLVL.

The chain is built from TRBV6-6 and TRBJ2-5; a weak D match, TRBD2 (7 bases). Germline V gives CDR1 MNHNY, CDR2 SVGAGI (reference sequence). V dropped 5 bases and J dropped 4 bases, with 17 bases sitting between them. CDR3 size: 15 residues. CDR3 amino acids: CASSPSGGRGETQYF. The CDR3 DNA is TGTGCCAGCAGTCCTTCGGGGGGCCGGGGAGAGACCCAGTACTTC.

This clonotype was detected ten times or more. This sequence joins TRBV7-9 and TRBJ2-7; D is undetermined. Trimming left V 0 bases short and J 1 base short, with 7 bases between. CDR3 length: 14 residues. Per the germline V gene, CDR1 is SEHNR and CDR2 is FQNEAQ (reference sequence). CDR3: CASSLAEGSYEQYF. CDR3 DNA sequence: TGTGCCAGCAGCTTAGCGGAAGGATCCTACGAGCAGTACTTC.

The chain couples TRBV12-3 or TRBV12-4 to TRBJ1-2, with 8 positions matching TRBD1. V gave up 2 bases and J gave up 7 bases; unmatched junction bases: 6. The CDR3 is made up of 14 amino acids. The CDR3 DNA follows: TGTGCCAGCAGTTTAAGGCAGGGGGCGCTTGGCTACACCTTC. The encoded protein is CASSLRQGALGYTF.

The rearrangement links TRBV5-1 to TRBJ2-2; 7 bases are a match to TRBD2. Trimming removed 0 bases from V and 5 bases from J; junction bases left unmatched: 10. Germline assignment: CDR1 SGHRS and CDR2 YFSETQ. The CDR3 is made up of 17 amino acids. In DNA, the CDR3 is TGCGCCAGCAGCTTGGCCGACGGCGGGGGATTTACCGGGGAGCTGTTTTTT. Protein product: CASSLADGGGFTGELFF.